This TCR beta chain was identified during a study of T-cell memory formation after mild COVID-19. In germline, CDR1 is SGHVS, CDR2 FNYEAQ. The CDR3 sequence is 15 residues long. The junction had 6 bases not matched to a gene; V was cut back by 1 base and J by 5 bases. TCRdb fed the 5' RACE reads into MiXCR, producing one record per CDR3 protein. The data show a few hundred thousand distinct CDR3 sequences, 15% to 20% seen once. The receptor was derived from a man between 18 and 35 years old who had mild COVID-19 (a few samples of this study predate the infection). Cell type and time point are not known. The chain carries TRBV7-6 and TRBJ2-5; 8 bases map to TRBD1. Sequenced input: PBMCs or a T cell subset sorted from them (not recorded which). The CDR3 region is CASSLEAGGAETQYF. In DNA, the CDR3 is TGTGCCAGCAGCTTAGAGGCAGGGGGCGCGGAGACCCAGTACTTC.